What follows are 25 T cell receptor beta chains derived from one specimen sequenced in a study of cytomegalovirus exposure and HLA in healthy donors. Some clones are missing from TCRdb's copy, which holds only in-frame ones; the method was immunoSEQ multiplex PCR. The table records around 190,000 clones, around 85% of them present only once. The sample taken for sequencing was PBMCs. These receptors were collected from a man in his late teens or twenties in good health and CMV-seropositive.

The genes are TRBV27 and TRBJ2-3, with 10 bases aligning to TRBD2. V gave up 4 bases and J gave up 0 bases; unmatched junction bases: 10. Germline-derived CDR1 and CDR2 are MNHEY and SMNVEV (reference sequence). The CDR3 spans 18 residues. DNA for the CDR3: TGTGCCAGCAGTTGGACCGGCCGACTAGCGGGTAGCACAGATACGCAGTATTTT. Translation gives CASSWTGRLAGSTDTQYF.

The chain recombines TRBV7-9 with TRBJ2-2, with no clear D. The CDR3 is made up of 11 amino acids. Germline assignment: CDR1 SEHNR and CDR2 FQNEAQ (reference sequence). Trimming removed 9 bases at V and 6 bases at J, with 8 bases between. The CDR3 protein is CASHTAGELFF. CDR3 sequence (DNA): TGTGCCAGTCATACGGCCGGGGAGCTGTTTTTT.

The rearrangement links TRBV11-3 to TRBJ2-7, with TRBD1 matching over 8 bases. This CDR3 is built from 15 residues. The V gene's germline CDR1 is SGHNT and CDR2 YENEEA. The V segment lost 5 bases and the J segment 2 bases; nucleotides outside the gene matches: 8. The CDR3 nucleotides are TGTGCCAGCAGCCGACAGGGGTCAAATCCCTACGAGCAGTACTTC. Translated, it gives CASSRQGSNPYEQYF.

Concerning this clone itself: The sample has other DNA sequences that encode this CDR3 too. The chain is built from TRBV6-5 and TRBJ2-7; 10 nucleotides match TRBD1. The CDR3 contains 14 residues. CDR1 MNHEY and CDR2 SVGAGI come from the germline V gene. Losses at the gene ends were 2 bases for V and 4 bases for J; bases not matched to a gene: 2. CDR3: CASSYGTGDYEQYF. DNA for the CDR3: TGTGCCAGCAGTTACGGGACAGGGGATTACGAGCAGTACTTC.

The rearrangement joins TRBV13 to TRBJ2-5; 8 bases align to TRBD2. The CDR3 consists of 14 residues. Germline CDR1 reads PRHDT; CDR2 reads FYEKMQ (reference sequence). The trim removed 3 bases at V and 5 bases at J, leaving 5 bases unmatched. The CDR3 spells CASSLYGTRETQYF. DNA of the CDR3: TGTGCCAGCAGCTTGTACGGGACTAGGGAGACCCAGTACTTC.

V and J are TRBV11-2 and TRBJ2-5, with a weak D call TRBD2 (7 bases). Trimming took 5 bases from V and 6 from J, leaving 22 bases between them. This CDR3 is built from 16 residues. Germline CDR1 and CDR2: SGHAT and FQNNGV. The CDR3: CASSRSSGGQRKTQYF. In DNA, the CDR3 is TGTGCCAGCAGCCGTTCTAGCGGCGGACAGAGAAAGACCCAGTACTTC.

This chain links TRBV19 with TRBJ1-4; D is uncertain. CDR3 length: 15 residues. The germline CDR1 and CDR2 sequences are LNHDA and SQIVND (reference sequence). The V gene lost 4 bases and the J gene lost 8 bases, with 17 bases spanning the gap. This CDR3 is CASSRESGVEEKLFF. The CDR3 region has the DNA TGTGCCAGTAGTAGGGAGTCGGGTGTTGAAGAAAAACTGTTTTTT.

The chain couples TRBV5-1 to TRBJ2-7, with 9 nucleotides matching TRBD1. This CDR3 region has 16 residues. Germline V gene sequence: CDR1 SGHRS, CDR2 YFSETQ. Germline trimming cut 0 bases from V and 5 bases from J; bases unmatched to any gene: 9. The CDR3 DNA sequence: TGCGCCAGCAGCTTGGTAGCCGGGACAGGGACCCACGAGCAGTACTTC. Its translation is CASSLVAGTGTHEQYF.

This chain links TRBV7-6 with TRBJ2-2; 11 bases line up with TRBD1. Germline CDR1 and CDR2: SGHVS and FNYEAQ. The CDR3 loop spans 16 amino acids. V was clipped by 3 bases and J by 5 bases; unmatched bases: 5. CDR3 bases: TGTGCCAGCAGCTTTTACGGGACAGGGGGGACCGGGGAGCTGTTTTTT. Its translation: CASSFYGTGGTGELFF.

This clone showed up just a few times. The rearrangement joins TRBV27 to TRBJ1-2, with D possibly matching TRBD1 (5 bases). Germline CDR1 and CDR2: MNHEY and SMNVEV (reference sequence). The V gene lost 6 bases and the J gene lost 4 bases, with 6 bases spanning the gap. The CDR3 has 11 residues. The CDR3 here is CASRGGYGYTF. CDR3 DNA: TGTGCCAGCAGGGGGGGCTATGGCTACACCTTC.

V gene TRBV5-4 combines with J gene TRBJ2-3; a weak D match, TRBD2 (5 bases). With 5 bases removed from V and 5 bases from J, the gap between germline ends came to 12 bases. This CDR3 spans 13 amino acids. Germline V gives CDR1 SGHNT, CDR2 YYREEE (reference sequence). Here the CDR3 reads CASRASGVDTQYF. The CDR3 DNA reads TGTGCCAGCAGGGCCTCCGGGGTAGATACGCAGTATTTT.

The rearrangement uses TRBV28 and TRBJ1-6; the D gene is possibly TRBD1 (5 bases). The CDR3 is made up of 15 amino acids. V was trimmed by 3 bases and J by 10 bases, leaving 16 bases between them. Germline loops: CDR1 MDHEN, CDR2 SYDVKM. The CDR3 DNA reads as TGTGCCAGCAGTTTGGTACAGGCCCTACAATCACCCCTCCACTTT. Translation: CASSLVQALQSPLHF.

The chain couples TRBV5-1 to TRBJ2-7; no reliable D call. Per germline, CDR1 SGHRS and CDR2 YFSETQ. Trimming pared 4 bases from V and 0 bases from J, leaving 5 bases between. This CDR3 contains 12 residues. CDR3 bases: TGCGCCAGCAGCGGGCCCTCCTACGAGCAGTACTTC. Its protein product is CASSGPSYEQYF. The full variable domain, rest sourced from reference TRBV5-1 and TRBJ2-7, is KAGVTQTPRYLIKTRGQQVTLSCSPISGHRSVSWYQQTPGQGLQFLFEYFSETQRNKGNFPGRFSGRQFSNSRSEMNVSTLELGDSALYLCASSGPSYEQYFGPGTRLTVT.

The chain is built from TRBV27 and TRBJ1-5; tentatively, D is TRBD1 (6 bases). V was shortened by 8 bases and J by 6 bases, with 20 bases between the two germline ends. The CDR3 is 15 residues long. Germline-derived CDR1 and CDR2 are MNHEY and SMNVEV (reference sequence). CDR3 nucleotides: TGTGCCAGCGGGACACGGGCGGGCTATGGTCAGCCCCAGCATTTT. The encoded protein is CASGTRAGYGQPQHF.

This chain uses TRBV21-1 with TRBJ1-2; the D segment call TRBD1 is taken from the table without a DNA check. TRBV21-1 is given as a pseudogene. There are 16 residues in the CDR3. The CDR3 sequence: CAMTLGHHKENYGYTF. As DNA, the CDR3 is TGTGCCATGACTCTCGGACATCACAAGGAAAACTATGGCTACACCTTC.

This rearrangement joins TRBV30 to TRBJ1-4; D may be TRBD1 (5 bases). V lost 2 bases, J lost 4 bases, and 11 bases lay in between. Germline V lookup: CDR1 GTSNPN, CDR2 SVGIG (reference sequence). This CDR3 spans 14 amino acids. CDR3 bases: TGTGCCTGGAGTTGGGCGGGGGTTAATGAAAAACTGTTTTTT. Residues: CAWSWAGVNEKLFF. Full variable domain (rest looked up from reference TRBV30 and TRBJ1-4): SQTIHQWPATLVQPVGSPLSLECTVEGTSNPNLYWYRQAAGRGLQLLFYSVGIGQISSEVPQNLSASRPQDRQFILSSKKLLLSDSGFYLCAWSWAGVNEKLFFGSGTQLSVL.

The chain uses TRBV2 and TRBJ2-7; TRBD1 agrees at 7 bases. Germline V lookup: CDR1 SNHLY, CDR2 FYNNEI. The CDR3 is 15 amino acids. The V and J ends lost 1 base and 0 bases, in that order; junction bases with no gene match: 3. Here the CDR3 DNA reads TGTGCCAGCAGTGAAGACCGGGACAGCTCCTACGAGCAGTACTTC. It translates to CASSEDRDSSYEQYF.

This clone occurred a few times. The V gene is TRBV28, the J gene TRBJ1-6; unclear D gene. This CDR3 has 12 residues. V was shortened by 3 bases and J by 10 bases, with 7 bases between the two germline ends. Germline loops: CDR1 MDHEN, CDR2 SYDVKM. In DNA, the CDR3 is TGTGCCAGCAGTTTTACGGGATCACCCCTCCACTTT. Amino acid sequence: CASSFTGSPLHF.

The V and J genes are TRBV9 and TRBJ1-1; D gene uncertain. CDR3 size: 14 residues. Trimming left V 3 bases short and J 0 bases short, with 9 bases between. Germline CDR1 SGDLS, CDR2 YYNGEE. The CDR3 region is CASSETPVNTEAFF. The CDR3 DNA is TGTGCCAGCAGCGAGACACCAGTGAACACTGAAGCTTTCTTT.

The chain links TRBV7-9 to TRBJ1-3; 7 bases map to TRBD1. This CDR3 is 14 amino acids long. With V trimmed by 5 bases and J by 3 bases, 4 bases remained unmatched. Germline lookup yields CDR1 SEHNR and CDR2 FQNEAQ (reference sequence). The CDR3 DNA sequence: TGTGCCAGCAGCACCGACAGGGATGGAAACACCATATATTTT. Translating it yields CASSTDRDGNTIYF.

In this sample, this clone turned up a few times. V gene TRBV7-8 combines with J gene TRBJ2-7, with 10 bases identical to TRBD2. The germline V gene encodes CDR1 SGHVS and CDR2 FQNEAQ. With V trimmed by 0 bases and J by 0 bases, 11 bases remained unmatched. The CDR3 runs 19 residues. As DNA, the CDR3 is TGTGCCAGCAGCTTAGCGCGGGCTAGCGGGAGTAGATACTCCTACGAGCAGTACTTC. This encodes CASSLARASGSRYSYEQYF.

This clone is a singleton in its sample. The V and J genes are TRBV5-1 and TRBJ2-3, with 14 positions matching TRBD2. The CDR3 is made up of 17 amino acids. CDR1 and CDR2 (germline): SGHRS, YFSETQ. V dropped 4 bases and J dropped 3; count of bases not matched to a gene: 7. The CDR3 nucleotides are TGCGCCAGCAGCCATGGGACTAGCGGGAGCCGGACAGATACGCAGTATTTT. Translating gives CASSHGTSGSRTDTQYF.

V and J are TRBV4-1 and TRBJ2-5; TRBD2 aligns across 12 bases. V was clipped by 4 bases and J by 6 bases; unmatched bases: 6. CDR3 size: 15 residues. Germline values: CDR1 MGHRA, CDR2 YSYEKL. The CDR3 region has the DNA TGCGCCAGCAGCCGACTAGCGGGAGATAGGAAGACCCAGTACTTC. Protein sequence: CASSRLAGDRKTQYF.

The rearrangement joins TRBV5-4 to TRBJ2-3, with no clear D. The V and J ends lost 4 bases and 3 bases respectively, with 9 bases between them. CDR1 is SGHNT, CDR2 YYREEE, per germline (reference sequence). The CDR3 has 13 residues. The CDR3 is CASSPQDTDTQYF. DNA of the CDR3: TGTGCCAGCAGCCCCCAGGATACAGATACGCAGTATTTT. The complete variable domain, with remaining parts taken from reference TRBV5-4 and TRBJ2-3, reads ETGVTQSPTHLIKTRGQQVTLRCSSQSGHNTVSWYQQALGQGPQFIFQYYREEENGRGNFPPRFSGLQFPNYSSELNVNALELDDSALYLCASSPQDTDTQYFGPGTRLTVL.

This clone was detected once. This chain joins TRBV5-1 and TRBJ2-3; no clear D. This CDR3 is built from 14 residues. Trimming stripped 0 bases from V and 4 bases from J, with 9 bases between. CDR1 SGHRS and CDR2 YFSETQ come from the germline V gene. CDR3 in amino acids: CASSLAAQADTQYF. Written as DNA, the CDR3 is TGCGCCAGCAGCTTGGCCGCCCAGGCAGATACGCAGTATTTT. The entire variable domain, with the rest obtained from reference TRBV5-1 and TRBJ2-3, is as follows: KAGVTQTPRYLIKTRGQQVTLSCSPISGHRSVSWYQQTPGQGLQFLFEYFSETQRNKGNFPGRFSGRQFSNSRSEMNVSTLELGDSALYLCASSLAAQADTQYFGPGTRLTVL.